The 23 T cell receptor beta chains presented below share a single source sample, sequenced in a study of T cell repertoires in cytomegalovirus infection. What these receptors recognize is not known. Each CDR3 protein is one row after TCRdb ran MiXCR on the reads. The sample shows 650,000 to 900,000 distinct CDR3 sequences, 30% to 35% of them seen only once. This specimen consisted of cultured CD8+ T cells from PBMCs, obtained from culture after CMV antigen stimulation. These TCRs come from a human donor in good health (CMV status not recorded). Some clones in this sample may be carry-over from other donors' samples.

This clonotype has just a few counts. The V call is TRBV2, the J call TRBJ2-7; D is undetermined. Trimming took 7 bases from V and 3 from J, leaving 7 bases between them. The CDR3 sequence is 11 residues long. Germline values: CDR1 SNHLY, CDR2 FYNNEI. CDR3 coding DNA: TGTGCCAGCACTGACGGCTACGAGCAGTACGTC. It encodes CASTDGYEQYV.

The V and J genes are TRBV6-5 and TRBJ2-7, with 7 bases lining up with TRBD2. This CDR3 contains 13 residues. Germline-derived CDR1 and CDR2 are MNHEY and SVGAGI. J lost 4 bases, V lost 4 bases, and 4 bases had no gene match. The CDR3 sequence: CASSWGEGYEQYF. The DNA of the CDR3 is TGTGCCAGCAGTTGGGGGGAGGGTTACGAGCAGTACTTC.

The genes are TRBV11-2 and TRBJ2-1; weak D call: TRBD1 (5 bases). V lost 5 bases and J 3 bases, leaving 11 bases between the germline ends. The CDR3 consists of 14 residues. CDR1 SGHAT and CDR2 FQNNGV come from the germline V gene. Here the CDR3 DNA reads TGTGCCAGCAGCCCGAGACAGCTCTACAATGAGCAGTTCTTC. Protein: CASSPRQLYNEQFF.

CDR3 sequence: CASSGGTAEDSPLHF. The CDR3 nucleotides are TGTGCCAGCAGTGGAGGGACAGCGGAAGATTCACCCCTCCACTTT. The chain uses TRBV2 and TRBJ1-6; 7 bases are shared with TRBD1. The V gene's germline CDR1 is SNHLY and CDR2 FYNNEI. CDR3 size: 15 residues. With 4 bases clipped from V and 8 bases from J, the junction kept 8 bases outside the gene matches.

This clonotype was detected a few times. The V call is TRBV4-1, the J call TRBJ1-1; D not certain. The V end lost 3 bases, the J end lost 1 base, and 15 bases lay between the germline ends. The CDR3 totals 16 residues. CDR1 is MGHRA, CDR2 YSYEKL, per germline. CDR3 loop: CASSHPPEQQNTEAFF. In DNA form, the CDR3 reads TGCGCCAGCAGCCATCCACCGGAACAGCAGAACACTGAAGCTTTCTTT.

The V call is TRBV6-6, the J call TRBJ2-2, with D hard to call. Germline CDR1 reads MNHNY; CDR2 reads SVGAGI (reference sequence). The CDR3 is made up of 12 amino acids. V lost 11 bases to trimming and J lost 6 bases, with 13 bases between them. CDR3 DNA sequence: TGTGCCGGTGGTAGTGGGGCCGGGGAGCTGTTTTTT. Translation gives CAGGSGAGELFF.

In this sample, this clonotype turned up many times. The rearrangement joins TRBV7-2 to TRBJ2-5; 9 nucleotides align to TRBD2. Germline-derived CDR1 and CDR2 are SGHTA and FQGNSA. This CDR3 spans 16 amino acids. The junction had 10 bases not matched to a gene; V was cut back by 5 bases and J by 3 bases. CDR3 nucleotides: TGTGCCAGCAGCGTCCACCTGGCGGGGGGGGAAGAGACCCAGTACTTC. Its translation is CASSVHLAGGEETQYF.

This clonotype was seen only a few times. V gene TRBV19 combines with J gene TRBJ2-7; D remains ambiguous. Germline CDR1 reads LNHDA; CDR2 reads SQIVND (reference sequence). V was cut by 3 bases and J by 5 bases, with 17 bases left in between. This CDR3 has 15 amino acids. The DNA of the CDR3 is TGTGCCAGTAGTATCGCGACTGGGGAATCAGACGAGCAGTACTTC. Translation gives CASSIATGESDEQYF.

This clonotype was seen a few times. V and J are TRBV20-1 and TRBJ2-3, with 12 bases lining up with TRBD2. From germline, CDR1 is DFQATT and CDR2 SNEGSKA (reference sequence). V was pared by 6 bases and J by 3 bases, with 7 bases of the junction left unmatched. This CDR3 has 15 amino acids. The DNA of the CDR3 is TGCAGTGCCGTCACGACTAGCGGGGGTACAGATACGCAGTATTTT. It codes for CSAVTTSGGTDTQYF.

This chain uses TRBV13 with TRBJ2-3, with D perhaps matching TRBD1 (6 bases). Trimming left V 8 bases short and J 2 bases short, with 14 bases between. Looked up from germline, CDR1 is PRHDT and CDR2 is FYEKMQ (reference sequence). CDR3 length equals 14 residues. CDR3 sequence (DNA): TGTGCCAGCGGGACACAGGGATTCACAGATACGCAGTATTTT. Translating gives CASGTQGFTDTQYF.

This clonotype was counted ten times or more. This chain's CDR3 is CASSLKTGDAYEQYF. CDR3 DNA: TGTGCCAGCAGCTTAAAGACAGGGGATGCCTACGAGCAGTACTTC. The V and J genes are TRBV7-8 and TRBJ2-7; 8 bases line up with TRBD1. The length of the CDR3 is 15 residues. J was trimmed by 2 bases and V by 2 bases; bases with no gene match: 5. Germline loops: CDR1 SGHVS, CDR2 FQNEAQ.

This clonotype was seen repeatedly, ten times or more. The chain carries TRBV27 and TRBJ1-1; 8 bases are shared with TRBD1. J was trimmed by 1 base and V by 7 bases; bases with no gene match: 5. The CDR3 extends over 14 amino acids. Per germline, CDR1 MNHEY and CDR2 SMNVEV (reference sequence). The DNA of the CDR3 is TGTGCCAGCAAACCCGGACAGGGGAACACTGAAGCTTTCTTT. Translating gives CASKPGQGNTEAFF.

This chain joins TRBV19 and TRBJ1-5; possible D gene TRBD1, 6 bases. This CDR3 is 14 amino acids long. Looked up from germline, CDR1 is LNHDA and CDR2 is SQIVND (reference sequence). Trimming took 5 bases from V and 3 from J, leaving 11 bases between them. The CDR3 DNA follows: TGTGCCAGTAGTCACAGGGCCTACAATCAGCCCCAGCATTTT. Translating gives CASSHRAYNQPQHF.

This clonotype was observed once. The junction shows a germline mismatch at one end, possibly a read error. The V gene is TRBV29-1, the J gene TRBJ1-1; D uncertain. Looked up from germline, CDR1 is SQVTM and CDR2 is ANQGSEA. The CDR3 runs to 9 residues. The DNA for the CDR3 is TGCAGCGTCCATGAAGGACCCCCCTTT. Its translation is CSVHEGPPF.

This clonotype was seen ten or more times. This sequence joins TRBV4-3 and TRBJ1-5, with TRBD1 as a possible D gene (5 bases). Germline values: CDR1 LGHNA, CDR2 YSLEER. Trimming cost V 4 bases and J 0 bases, with 10 bases left between them. This CDR3 spans 15 amino acids. In DNA, the CDR3 is TGCGCCAGCAGCCGGGACGGACTTAGCAATCAGCCCCAGCATTTT. Protein product: CASSRDGLSNQPQHF.

The chain carries TRBV9 and TRBJ1-4, with D possibly being TRBD1 (6 bases). Per the germline V gene, CDR1 is SGDLS and CDR2 is YYNGEE. V was shortened by 0 bases and J by 7 bases, with 10 bases between the two germline ends. The CDR3 loop spans 14 amino acids. CDR3 amino acids: CASSVGGGREKLFF. The CDR3 DNA sequence: TGTGCCAGCAGCGTAGGGGGGGGCCGTGAAAAACTGTTTTTT.

The sample holds a few counts of this clonotype. The rearrangement joins TRBV27 to TRBJ2-3; unclear D gene. Trimming removed 7 bases at V and 3 bases at J, with 11 bases between. This CDR3 region has 13 residues. From germline, CDR1 is MNHEY and CDR2 SMNVEV (reference sequence). CDR3 DNA: TGTGCCAGCACCCATTTTATAACAGATACGCAGTATTTT. The encoded protein is CASTHFITDTQYF.

This clonotype was recorded many times. The chain links TRBV6-1 to TRBJ1-5; D is possibly TRBD1 (5 bases). CDR3 length: 14 residues. From germline, CDR1 is MNHNS and CDR2 SASEGT. The V end was cut by 7 bases, the J end by 6 bases, with 16 bases between. CDR3 residues: CASMAREVSQPQHF. For the CDR3, the DNA is TGTGCCAGCATGGCCAGGGAAGTCAGTCAGCCCCAGCATTTT.

The genes are TRBV27 and TRBJ1-1, with 7 bases identical to TRBD1. The CDR3 runs to 14 residues. Germline V lookup: CDR1 MNHEY, CDR2 SMNVEV (reference sequence). J lost 1 base, V lost 6 bases, and 5 bases had no gene match. CDR3 loop: CASSREGANTEAFF. The CDR3 DNA reads TGTGCCAGCAGCAGAGAGGGGGCGAACACTGAAGCTTTCTTT.

V is TRBV15 and J is TRBJ1-2; D is unclear. The CDR3 totals 14 residues. Trimming took 7 bases from V and 3 from J, leaving 15 bases between them. Germline V lookup: CDR1 LNHNV, CDR2 YYDKDF (reference sequence). CDR3 sequence: CATTQRERYYGYTF. The CDR3 coding sequence is TGTGCCACCACCCAGAGAGAGAGGTACTATGGCTACACCTTC.

This clonotype turned up a few times. This chain links TRBV13 with TRBJ2-7; the D gene is possibly TRBD1 (6 bases). V lost 0 bases and J lost 1, with 13 bases in between. The CDR3 sequence is 16 residues long. CDR1 is PRHDT and CDR2 is FYEKMQ in the germline V gene (reference sequence). CDR3 sequence: CASSLGLGTPSYEQYF. The DNA of the CDR3 is TGTGCCAGCAGCTTAGGCCTGGGGACACCTTCCTACGAGCAGTACTTC. The entire variable domain, with the rest obtained from reference TRBV13 and TRBJ2-7, is as follows: AAGVIQSPRHLIKEKRETATLKCYPIPRHDTVYWYQQGPGQDPQFLISFYEKMQSDKGSIPDRFSAQQFSDYHSELNMSSLELGDSALYFCASSLGLGTPSYEQYFGPGTRLTVT.

This chain links TRBV5-4 with TRBJ2-1; perhaps TRBD2 as D (6 bases). V was shortened by 1 base and J by 4 bases, with 15 bases between the two germline ends. The CDR3 totals 16 residues. The V gene's germline CDR1 is SGHNT and CDR2 YYREEE (reference sequence). Here the CDR3 reads CASSLTGSGDYNEQFF. The CDR3 region has the DNA TGTGCCAGCAGCTTGACCGGGTCGGGGGATTACAATGAGCAGTTCTTC.

This clonotype was picked up a small number of times. The chain uses TRBV12-5 and TRBJ1-1; the D is unclear. The CDR3 length is 18 residues. CDR1 is LGHNT and CDR2 is FRNRAP in the germline V gene. V was trimmed by 3 bases and J by 0 bases, leaving 20 bases between them. CDR3 region: CASGFTREENRMNTEAFF. The CDR3 nucleotides read TGTGCTAGTGGTTTTACTAGGGAGGAAAATAGGATGAACACTGAAGCTTTCTTT.